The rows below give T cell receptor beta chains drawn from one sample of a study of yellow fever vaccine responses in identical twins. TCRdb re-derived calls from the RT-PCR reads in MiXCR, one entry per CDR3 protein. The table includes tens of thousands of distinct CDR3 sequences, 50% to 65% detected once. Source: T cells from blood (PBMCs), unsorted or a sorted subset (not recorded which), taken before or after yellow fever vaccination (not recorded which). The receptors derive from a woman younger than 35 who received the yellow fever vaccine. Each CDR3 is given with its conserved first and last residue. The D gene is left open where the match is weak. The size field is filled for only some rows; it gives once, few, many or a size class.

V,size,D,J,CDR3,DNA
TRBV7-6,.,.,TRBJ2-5,CASSPDEGQTQYF,TGTGCCAGCAGCCCCGATGAAGGGCAGACCCAGTACTTC
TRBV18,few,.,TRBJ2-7,CASSPPWGPSSYEQYF,TGTGCCAGCTCACCACCGTGGGGTCCGAGCTCCTACGAGCAGTACTTC
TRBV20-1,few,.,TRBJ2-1,CSARVGGDHNEQFF,TGCAGTGCTAGAGTGGGGGGCGATCACAATGAGCAGTTCTTC
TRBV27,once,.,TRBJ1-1,CASSGRRSAEAFF,TGTGCCAGCAGTGGGCGGAGGTCCGCTGAAGCTTTCTTT
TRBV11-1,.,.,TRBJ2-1,CASSLQTNEQFF,TGTGCCAGCAGCTTACAGACCAATGAGCAGTTCTTC
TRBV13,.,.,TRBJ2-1,CASSLYNEQFF,TGTGCCAGCAGCCTCTACAATGAGCAGTTCTTC
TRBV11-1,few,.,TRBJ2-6,CASSALNSGANVLTF,TGTGCCAGCAGCGCCCTTAACTCTGGGGCCAACGTCCTGACTTTC
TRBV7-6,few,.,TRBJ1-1,CASSLETLNTEAFF,TGTGCCAGCAGCTTAGAGACACTGAACACTGAAGCTTTCTTT
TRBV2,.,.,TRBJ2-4,CASSGTDEAKNIQYF,TGTGCCAGCAGTGGGACAGATGAGGCCAAAAACATTCAGTACTTC
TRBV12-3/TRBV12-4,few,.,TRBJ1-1,CASKGLGTEAFF,TGTGCCAGCAAGGGGTTAGGGACTGAAGCTTTCTTT
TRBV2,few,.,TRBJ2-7,CASSESGTFFYEQYF,TGTGCCAGCAGTGAATCCGGGACGTTTTTCTACGAGCAGTACTTC
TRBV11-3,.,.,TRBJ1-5,CASSLGRGGGGNQPQHF,TGTGCCAGCAGCTTAGGAAGGGGCGGGGGTGGCAATCAGCCCCAGCATTTT
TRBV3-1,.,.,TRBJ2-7,CASSQATNPYEQYF,TGTGCCAGCAGCCAGGCCACTAACCCCTACGAGCAGTACTTC
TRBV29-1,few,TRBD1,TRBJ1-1,CSGLTGVNTEAFF,TGCAGCGGCCTGACAGGGGTGAACACTGAAGCTTTCTTT
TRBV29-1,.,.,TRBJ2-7,CSVVAETYEQYF,TGCAGCGTTGTGGCGGAAACTTACGAGCAGTACTTC
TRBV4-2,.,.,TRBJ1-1,CASSQLEGEGTEAFF,TGTGCCAGCAGCCAACTCGAGGGGGAAGGCACTGAAGCTTTCTTT
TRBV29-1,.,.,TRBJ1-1,CTLGRGRGTEAFF,TGCACCTTGGGCCGGGGTAGGGGCACTGAAGCTTTCTTT
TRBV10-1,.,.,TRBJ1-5,CASSESTDQPQHF,TGCGCCAGCAGTGAGTCAACGGATCAGCCCCAGCATTTT
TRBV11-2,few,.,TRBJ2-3,CASSLDRGHTDTQYF,TGTGCCAGCAGCTTAGATCGGGGTCACACAGATACGCAGTATTTT
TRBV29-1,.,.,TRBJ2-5,CSVEVSPRETQYF,TGCAGCGTTGAGGTCAGCCCTAGAGAGACCCAGTACTTC
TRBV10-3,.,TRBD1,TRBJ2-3,CAISDPGTGSPDTQYF,TGTGCCATCAGTGATCCCGGGACAGGGAGCCCAGATACGCAGTATTTT
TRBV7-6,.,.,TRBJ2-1,CASSSWKETSSYNEQFF,TGTGCCAGCAGCTCGTGGAAGGAGACTAGCTCCTACAATGAGCAGTTCTTC
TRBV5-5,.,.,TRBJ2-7,CASSLPKTGARYEQYF,TGTGCCAGCAGCTTGCCCAAGACAGGAGCCCGCTACGAGCAGTACTTC
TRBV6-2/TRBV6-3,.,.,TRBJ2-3,CASSLASGADTQYF,TGTGCCAGCAGCTTAGCGTCAGGAGCAGATACGCAGTATTTT
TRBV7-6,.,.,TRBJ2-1,CASSLGLVGEQFF,TGTGCCAGCAGCTTGGGGCTAGTCGGTGAGCAGTTCTTC
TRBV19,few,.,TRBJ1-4,CASSPTATNEKLFF,TGTGCCAGTAGCCCGACAGCAACTAATGAAAAACTGTTTTTT
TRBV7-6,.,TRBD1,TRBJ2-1,CASSRQGNEQFF,TGTGCCAGCAGTCGACAGGGGAACGAGCAGTTCTTC
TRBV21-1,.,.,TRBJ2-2,CASSPLPGRNTGELFF,TGTGCCAGCAGCCCCCTCCCGGGCCGGAACACCGGGGAGCTGTTTTTT
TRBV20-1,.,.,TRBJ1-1,CSAKQVGTEAFF,TGCAGTGCTAAACAGGTGGGCACTGAAGCTTTCTTT
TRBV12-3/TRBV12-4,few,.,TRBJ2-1,CASRDYNEQFF,TGTGCCAGCAGGGACTATAATGAGCAGTTCTTC
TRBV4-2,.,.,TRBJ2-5,CATASEETQYF,TGTGCCACTGCCAGCGAGGAGACCCAGTACTTC
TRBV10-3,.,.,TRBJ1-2,CAISGPSGRNGYTF,TGTGCCATCAGTGGGCCCTCGGGACGAAATGGCTACACCTTC
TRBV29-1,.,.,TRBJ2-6,CSVASSGANVLTF,TGCAGCGTTGCGAGCTCTGGGGCCAACGTCCTGACTTTC
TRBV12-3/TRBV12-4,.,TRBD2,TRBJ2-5,CASRSSGGPGTQYF,TGTGCCAGCAGGTCTAGCGGGGGTCCAGGGACCCAGTACTTC
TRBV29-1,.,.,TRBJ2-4,CSVDPGGGDIQYF,TGCAGCGTCGACCCCGGGGGCGGTGACATTCAGTACTTC
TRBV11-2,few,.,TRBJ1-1,CASSLGVTEAFF,TGTGCCAGCAGCTTAGGTGTTACTGAAGCTTTCTTT